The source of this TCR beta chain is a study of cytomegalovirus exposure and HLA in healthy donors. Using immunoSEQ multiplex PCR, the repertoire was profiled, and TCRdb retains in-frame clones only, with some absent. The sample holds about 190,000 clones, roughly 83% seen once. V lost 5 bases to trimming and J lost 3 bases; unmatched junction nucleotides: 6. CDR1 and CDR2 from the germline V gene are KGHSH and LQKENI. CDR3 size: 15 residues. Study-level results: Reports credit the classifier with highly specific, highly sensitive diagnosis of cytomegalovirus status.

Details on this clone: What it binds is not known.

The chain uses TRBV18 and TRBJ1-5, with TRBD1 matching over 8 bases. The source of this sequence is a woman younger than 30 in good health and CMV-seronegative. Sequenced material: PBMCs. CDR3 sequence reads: CASSAGQEYNQPQHF. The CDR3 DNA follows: TGTGCCAGCTCAGCGGGACAGGAGTACAATCAGCCCCAGCATTTT.